This T cell receptor (beta chain) was captured by sequencing in a study of regulatory T cells in long-lasting Graves disease. The study, taken as a whole, reports: TRBV28, TRBJ1-2 and TRBJ2-5 were favored in persistent disease.

With regard to this clonotype: Its antigen is not identified. The junction shows a germline mismatch at one end, possibly a read error.

This CDR3 region has 11 residues. Looked up from germline, CDR1 is SEHNR and CDR2 is FQNEAQ (reference sequence). Indicated time point: persistent/refractory GD, antithyroid drugs over 5 years with positive TRAb. The authors made the TCR library using RNA they extracted from PBMCs. According to the study, TCR beta libraries were built with iRepertoire HTBI primers and CDR3-region Arm-PCR. TCRdb called the multiplex PCR reads again in MiXCR, with one record for every CDR3 protein. The sample lists about 430,000 distinct CDR3 sequences, around 20% occurring once. The source of this sequence is a female donor with Graves disease. Sequencing was performed on peripheral blood mononuclear cells (PBMCs), taken when the disease was refractory, from a patient treated with antithyroid drugs. The chain joins TRBV7-9 to TRBJ2-7; 10 nucleotides agree with TRBD2. Written as DNA, the CDR3 is TGTGCCAGCAGCTTAGGTAGCGGGAGGTTCTTC. Protein sequence: CASSLGSGRFF.